These T cell receptor beta chains were read from a single sample in a study of T cell repertoires in cytomegalovirus infection. Their cognate antigens are unknown. MiXCR was run by TCRdb on the reads, yielding one entry per CDR3 protein. The sample lists approximately 910,000 distinct CDR3 sequences, approximately 30% occurring once. Material: cultured CD8+ T cells from PBMCs, obtained from culture after CMV antigen stimulation. The source of these receptors is a human donor in good health (CMV status not recorded). Some clones in this sample may be carry-over from other donors' samples. The CDR3 runs from the conserved cysteine through the conserved F or W. Each record gives: J gene, V gene, D gene, clone size, CDR3 protein, CDR3 DNA. The D gene is left open where the match is weak. For some rows the clone size is stated as once, few or many, or as a class when expanded; others skip it.

>TRBJ2-2|TRBV2|.|.
CASSVGYINTGELFF
TGTGCCAGCAGTGTTGGGTATATAAACACCGGGGAGCTGTTTTTT
>TRBJ2-3|TRBV19|TRBD1|few
CASSIGTGVDTQYF
TGTGCCAGTAGTATCGGAACAGGGGTAGATACGCAGTATTTT
>TRBJ2-1|TRBV7-9|TRBD1|few
CASSPIIGTGALNEQFF
TGTGCCAGCAGCCCCATTATTGGGACAGGGGCCCTCAATGAGCAGTTCTTC
>TRBJ1-6|TRBV2|TRBD1|few
CAMGPGRGTSPLHF
TGTGCCATGGGTCCGGGCAGGGGGACTTCACCCCTCCACTTT
>TRBJ1-2|TRBV6-4|.|once
CASSDAKTDFYGYTF
TGTGCCAGCAGTGACGCCAAGACAGATTTCTATGGCTACACCTTC
>TRBJ1-6|TRBV19|.|few
CASSGRGFNSPLHF
TGTGCCAGTAGTGGCCGGGGGTTCAATTCACCCCTCCACTTT
>TRBJ1-6|TRBV15|.|.
CATSRGRLFNSPLHF
TGTGCCACCAGCAGAGGTAGACTCTTTAATTCACCCCTCCACTTT
>TRBJ2-1|TRBV12-3/TRBV12-4|TRBD1|many
CASSLDIMGTGISMNEQFF
TGTGCCAGCAGTTTAGACATTATGGGGACAGGGATTAGCATGAACGAGCAGTTCTTC
>TRBJ2-2|TRBV6-5|.|.
CAGRTISSGTPNTGELFF
TGTGCCGGCAGGACCATTTCCTCCGGGACACCGAACACCGGGGAGCTGTTTTTT
>TRBJ2-3|TRBV6-2/TRBV6-3|TRBD2|.
CASSPGTSGGPDTQYF
TGTGCCAGCAGTCCCGGGACTAGCGGGGGGCCGGATACGCAGTATTTT
>TRBJ2-1|TRBV20-1|TRBD1|few
CSASTPDRVSYNEQFF
TGCAGTGCTTCTACCCCCGACAGGGTCTCCTACAATGAGCAGTTCTTC
>TRBJ2-3|TRBV12-3/TRBV12-4|TRBD2|many
CASSLFFGGDTDTQYF
TGTGCCAGCAGTTTATTTTTCGGGGGGGACACAGATACGCAGTATTTT
>TRBJ2-7|TRBV11-3|.|.
CASSLDPVYEQYF
TGTGCCAGCAGCTTAGACCCCGTCTACGAGCAGTACTTC
>TRBJ2-3|TRBV5-1|TRBD2|.
CASSPAVAGVDTQYF
TGCGCCAGCAGCCCGGCAGTAGCGGGGGTCGATACGCAGTATTTT
>TRBJ2-7|TRBV27|.|few
CASRGGQESSYEQYF
TGTGCCAGCAGGGGGGGCCAAGAGAGCTCCTACGAGCAGTACTTC
>TRBJ1-1|TRBV7-9|.|few
CASSLDSRNTEAFF
TGTGCCAGCAGCTTGGACAGTAGGAACACTGAAGCTTTCTTT
>TRBJ2-5|TRBV25-1|TRBD2|few
CASSVGGEGQYF
TGTGCCAGCAGTGTGGGGGGGGAGGGCCAGTACTTC
>TRBJ2-5|TRBV12-3/TRBV12-4|.|many
CASSSDPRGETQYF
TGTGCCAGCAGCTCCGATCCCCGGGGAGAGACCCAGTACTTC
>TRBJ1-1|TRBV6-1|TRBD1|.
CASSPPGQVLNTEAFF
TGTGCCAGCAGTCCGCCGGGACAGGTTCTAAACACTGAAGCTTTCTTT
>TRBJ1-3|TRBV12-3/TRBV12-4|TRBD1|many
CASSLRQGLENTIYF
TGTGCCAGCAGTCTCAGACAGGGGCTCGAAAACACCATATATTTT
>TRBJ2-3|TRBV7-2|.|many
CASSDGLLTQYF
TGTGCCAGCAGCGACGGCCTGCTTACGCAGTATTTT
>TRBJ1-1|TRBV27|.|.
CASSSTGLAFF
TGTGCCAGCAGTTCGACAGGTTTAGCTTTCTTT
>TRBJ2-1|TRBV7-8|.|few
CASSFQGTLYNEQFF
TGTGCCAGCAGCTTTCAAGGGACACTCTACAATGAGCAGTTCTTC
>TRBJ2-1|TRBV7-9|.|.
CASSADHNEQFF
TGTGCCAGCAGCGCCGACCACAATGAGCAGTTCTTC
>TRBJ2-7|TRBV5-6|TRBD1|.
CASSLGTGSSREQYF
TGTGCCAGCAGCCTCGGGACAGGGTCTTCCCGGGAGCAGTACTTC